Given below is one T cell receptor (beta chain) in context. The data stem from a study of blood T cell repertoires in COVID-19. Background on the study: The United States, Italy and Spain supplied acute and convalescent COVID-19 samples. Sources were T cells, B-cell-depleted T cells, or PBMCs; the material itself was cDNA or gDNA.

CDR1 and CDR2 (germline): MNHGY, SAAAGT. This CDR3 region has 17 residues. Trimming left V 0 bases short and J 7 bases short, with 21 bases between. In the source study's methods: For nucleated cells, counts were estimated from reference gene primer amplification. TCRdb's copy holds only in-frame clones and misses some; the assay was immunoSEQ multiplex PCR. The DNA gave D and trimming, while V, J and clone size come from that table. Of 230,000 or so clones in the sample, 80% to 90% were seen once. Sequenced material: peripheral blood. This sequence was found in a woman in her forties who had recovered from COVID-19. The chain has TRBV6-8 and TRBJ1-2; tentatively, D is TRBD1 (6 bases). CDR3 protein: CASSYSWGRAGGRGYTF. The CDR3 nucleotides read TGTGCCAGCAGTTACTCGTGGGGGCGCGCGGGTGGCCGTGGCTACACCTTC.